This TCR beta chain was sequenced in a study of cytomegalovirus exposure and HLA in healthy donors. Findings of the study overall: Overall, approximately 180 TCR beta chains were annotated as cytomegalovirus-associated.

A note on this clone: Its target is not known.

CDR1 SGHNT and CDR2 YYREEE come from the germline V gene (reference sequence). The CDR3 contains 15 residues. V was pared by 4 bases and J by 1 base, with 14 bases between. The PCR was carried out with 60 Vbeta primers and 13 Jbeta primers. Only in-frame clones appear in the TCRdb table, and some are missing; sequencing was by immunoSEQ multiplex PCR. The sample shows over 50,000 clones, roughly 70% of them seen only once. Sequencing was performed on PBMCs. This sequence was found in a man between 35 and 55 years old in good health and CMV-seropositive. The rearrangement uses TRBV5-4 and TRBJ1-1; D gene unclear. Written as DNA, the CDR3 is TGTGCCAGCAGCGACAAGGAACGGTCGAACACTGAAGCTTTCTTT. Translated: CASSDKERSNTEAFF.